A single sample is the source of the 27 T cell receptor beta chains below, sequenced in a study of OX40 agonist ivuxolimab in advanced cancers. Measured with immunoSEQ multiplex PCR; TCRdb has only the in-frame clones, and not every one. The sample yields about 40,000 clones, around 88% seen once. The input for sequencing was CD4+ or CD8+ T cells sorted from blood, taken in a trial of the OX40 agonist ivuxolimab. The receptors shown here come from an adult with an advanced solid tumor such as melanoma, head and neck, liver or kidney cancer.

The genes are TRBV11-3 and TRBJ2-2; 8 nucleotides match TRBD2. The J segment lost 6 bases and the V segment lost 0 bases, leaving 6 bases of the junction unmatched. Germline CDR1 is SGHNT and CDR2 is YENEEA. This CDR3 is built from 16 residues. CDR3 amino acids: CASSLEGLVGAGELFF. In DNA, the CDR3 is TGTGCCAGCAGCTTAGAGGGACTAGTCGGGGCCGGGGAGCTGTTTTTT.

This rearrangement joins TRBV4-2 to TRBJ2-7; 11 bases are a match to TRBD2. The V segment lost 0 bases and the J segment 5 bases; nucleotides outside the gene matches: 3. Looked up from germline, CDR1 is LGHNA and CDR2 is YNFKEQ. The CDR3 consists of 15 residues. CDR3 residues: CASSQDPLAGDEQYF. The CDR3 coding sequence is TGTGCCAGCAGCCAAGATCCACTAGCGGGAGACGAGCAGTACTTC.

Of note for this clone: This may be a read error, as it is one base from a much larger clone. V usage is TRBV5-4 and J usage is TRBJ1-5, with D possibly matching TRBD1 (6 bases). Trimming took 4 bases from V and 0 from J, leaving 11 bases between them. The CDR3 sequence is 15 residues long. Germline V gene data show CDR1 as SGHNT and CDR2 as YYREEE (reference sequence). CDR3 sequence: CASSQQGFSNQPQHF. Written as DNA, the CDR3 is TGTGCCAGCAGCCAACAGGGTTTTAGCAATCAGCCCCAGCATTTT.

In this sample, this clone turned up once. This chain joins TRBV27 and TRBJ2-7; D is unclear. V was cut by 0 bases and J by 2 bases, with 5 bases left in between. Germline V gene sequence: CDR1 MNHEY, CDR2 SMNVEV (reference sequence). This CDR3 has 13 residues. Here the CDR3 DNA reads TGTGCCAGCAGTTTATCAGATACCTACGAGCAGTACTTC. Translating it yields CASSLSDTYEQYF.

By share, this clone ranks as medium-sized. CDR3 amino acids: CASSEEGTSGPYEQYF. In DNA, the CDR3 is TGTGCCAGCAGTGAAGAAGGGACTAGCGGCCCCTACGAGCAGTACTTC. V gene TRBV6-1 combines with J gene TRBJ2-7, with 11 positions matching TRBD2. The V segment lost 1 base and the J segment 2 bases; nucleotides outside the gene matches: 4. The length of the CDR3 is 16 residues. Germline values: CDR1 MNHNS, CDR2 SASEGT.

V and J are TRBV4-1 and TRBJ2-7; D not resolved. CDR3 size: 15 residues. The germline V gene has CDR1 MGHRA and CDR2 YSYEKL. V was pared by 4 bases and J by 3 bases, with 16 bases between. The CDR3, as DNA: TGCGCCAGCAGCCTTGAAGTAGTAGGTCTCTACGAGCAGTACTTC. This translates into CASSLEVVGLYEQYF.

This clone occurred once. The chain employs TRBV27 and TRBJ1-2; D is ambiguous. The length of the CDR3 is 17 residues. CDR1 and CDR2 (germline): MNHEY, SMNVEV (reference sequence). The germline V and J ends were trimmed by 2 bases and 4 bases, with 20 bases remaining between them. DNA for the CDR3: TGTGCCAGCAGTTTAAGCCCCTCTCCGGAGTGGGGCTATGGCTACACCTTC. Translated: CASSLSPSPEWGYGYTF.

This clone was recorded once. The chain carries TRBV6-5 and TRBJ2-5; tentatively, D is TRBD2 (6 bases). Germline loops: CDR1 MNHEY, CDR2 SVGAGI. V shed 6 bases and J shed 4 bases, with 18 bases lying between them. The CDR3 is 15 residues long. The CDR3 DNA reads TGTGCCAGCAGCCCAATCTCGGGGGAAAGAGAGACCCAGTACTTC. Translating gives CASSPISGERETQYF.

This clone appeared once. The rearrangement links TRBV2 to TRBJ1-2; no definite D call. The germline gives CDR1 SNHLY, CDR2 FYNNEI. Trimming cost V 10 bases and J 4 bases, with 7 bases left between them. This CDR3 is built from 10 residues. The DNA for the CDR3 is TGTGCCATCGATGGCTATGGCTACACCTTC. Encoded protein: CAIDGYGYTF.

The gene calls are TRBV7-9 and TRBJ2-3; D gene uncertain. CDR1 is SEHNR, CDR2 FQNEAQ, per germline (reference sequence). Between the trimmed V and J ends, which lost 7 bases and 5 bases, there was a span of 13 bases. The length of the CDR3 is 13 residues. This CDR3 is CASTHTLQDTQYF. CDR3 nucleotides: TGTGCCAGCACCCACACGCTCCAAGATACGCAGTATTTT.

With respect to this clone: Other DNA sequences in the same sample also yield this CDR3. This chain connects TRBV10-1 to TRBJ2-7, with unresolved D. Germline CDR1 WNHNN, CDR2 SYGVQD (reference sequence). The CDR3 covers 11 residues. The V and J ends lost 2 bases and 4 bases respectively, with 3 bases between them. Here the CDR3 reads CASSEGYEQYF. The CDR3 region has the DNA TGCGCCAGCAGTGAGGGATACGAGCAGTACTTC.

The table lists this clone with a count of one. The rearrangement joins TRBV5-8 to TRBJ2-7, with 9 bases lining up with TRBD1. The germline V gene has CDR1 SGHTS and CDR2 YDEGEE. CDR3 length: 14 residues. Unmatched junction bases numbered 5, after V lost 2 bases and J lost 5 bases. For the CDR3, the DNA is TGTGCCAGCAGCTTAGGACAGGGGCTGAACGAGCAGTACTTC. Translated, it gives CASSLGQGLNEQYF.

The V gene is TRBV2, the J gene TRBJ1-2, with 9 bases fitting TRBD1. Trimming at V came to 2 bases and at J to 4 bases, leaving 8 bases not matched to a gene. Germline assignment: CDR1 SNHLY and CDR2 FYNNEI. The CDR3 consists of 16 residues. In DNA, the CDR3 is TGTGCCAGCAGTGAATTGGGGACAGGGTCGGGCTATGGCTACACCTTC. It encodes CASSELGTGSGYGYTF.

The rearrangement links TRBV11-2 to TRBJ2-7; 7 bases agree with TRBD2. The CDR3 runs 15 residues. V lost 0 bases, J lost 3 bases, and 5 bases stayed unmatched. Germline V gene lookup returns CDR1 SGHAT and CDR2 FQNNGV. CDR3 region: CASSLDSRGVYEQYF. DNA for the CDR3: TGTGCCAGCAGCTTAGATAGCCGGGGGGTCTACGAGCAGTACTTC.

This chain uses TRBV29-1 with TRBJ2-7; D is undetermined. The CDR3 length is 13 residues. Germline V gene sequence: CDR1 SQVTM, CDR2 ANQGSEA. Trimming stripped 4 bases from V and 5 bases from J, with 15 bases between. The CDR3 protein is CSVVWVGNDEQYF. In nucleotides, the CDR3 is TGCAGCGTTGTATGGGTGGGGAATGACGAGCAGTACTTC.

The chain recombines TRBV7-9 with TRBJ2-7; D possibly corresponds to TRBD2 (7 bases). Trimming took off 3 bases at V and 1 base at J, with 22 bases between the two ends. This CDR3 is built from 18 residues. Germline CDR1 is SEHNR and CDR2 is FQNEAQ (reference sequence). In nucleotides, the CDR3 is TGTGCCAGCAGCTTGAAGCTGGGGGCGGGAGTAAGGTCCTACGAGCAGTACTTC. This gives the protein CASSLKLGAGVRSYEQYF.

Comment on this clone: Other DNA sequences from this sample encode an identical CDR3 as well. This chain uses TRBV4-2 with TRBJ2-7; D call uncertain. V lost 0 bases and J 1 base, leaving 7 bases between the germline ends. CDR1 is LGHNA and CDR2 is YNFKEQ in the germline V gene. The CDR3 covers 14 residues. The CDR3 sequence is CASSQDLGSYEQYF. CDR3 nucleotides: TGTGCCAGCAGCCAAGACTTAGGGTCCTACGAGCAGTACTTC.

J is TRBJ2-5 and V is TRBV2; 10 bases are shared with TRBD1. Trimming removed 6 bases from V and 5 bases from J; junction bases left unmatched: 9. Germline loops: CDR1 SNHLY, CDR2 FYNNEI. The CDR3 runs 15 residues. CDR3 region: CASRPGTGVFETQYF. For the CDR3, the DNA is TGTGCCAGCAGACCCGGGACAGGGGTCTTTGAGACCCAGTACTTC.

The chain links TRBV9 to TRBJ2-7; D may be TRBD2 (5 bases). The V and J ends lost 4 bases and 3 bases respectively, with 20 bases between them. Germline V gives CDR1 SGDLS, CDR2 YYNGEE. CDR3 size: 16 residues. The CDR3 DNA sequence: TGTGCCAGCAGCTCCCCCCTCGGAACAGAGGGCTACGAGCAGTACTTC. Translating gives CASSSPLGTEGYEQYF.

This clone was recorded once. CDR3 in amino acids: CASSLLQLGIDSYNEQFF. CDR3 in DNA: TGTGCCAGCAGCCTACTCCAACTGGGAATCGACTCCTACAATGAGCAGTTCTTC. This chain joins TRBV7-8 and TRBJ2-1, with D unresolved. V lost 5 bases and J lost 0, with 20 bases in between. The CDR3 is made up of 18 amino acids. Germline values: CDR1 SGHVS, CDR2 FQNEAQ.

This rearrangement joins TRBV5-1 to TRBJ2-4, with 7 bases fitting TRBD2. V lost 4 bases to trimming and J lost 7 bases; unmatched junction nucleotides: 11. The CDR3 spans 15 residues. The V gene's germline CDR1 is SGHRS and CDR2 YFSETQ. For the CDR3, the DNA is TGCGCCAGCAGCCCCCGGGGGAGGGCCGAGAACATTCAGTACTTC. Translated, it gives CASSPRGRAENIQYF. Drawing the rest from reference TRBV5-1 and TRBJ2-4, the complete variable domain is KAGVTQTPRYLIKTRGQQVTLSCSPISGHRSVSWYQQTPGQGLQFLFEYFSETQRNKGNFPGRFSGRQFSNSRSEMNVSTLELGDSALYLCASSPRGRAENIQYFGAGTRLSVL.

The chain employs TRBV6-5 and TRBJ1-5; D gene ambiguous. From germline, CDR1 is MNHEY and CDR2 SVGAGI. The CDR3 length is 13 residues. Trimming left V 2 bases short and J 1 base short, with 3 bases between. The CDR3, as DNA: TGTGCCAGCAGTTACAAGAGCAATCAGCCCCAGCATTTT. Protein sequence: CASSYKSNQPQHF.

This rearrangement joins TRBV2 to TRBJ2-7; D is possibly TRBD2 (5 bases). V dropped 4 bases and J dropped 0 bases, with 10 bases sitting between them. The CDR3 loop spans 14 amino acids. The germline CDR1 and CDR2 sequences are SNHLY and FYNNEI. CDR3 sequence (DNA): TGTGCCAGCAGTGGGCTAGCTGACTCCTACGAGCAGTACTTC. Encoded protein: CASSGLADSYEQYF.

The chain combines TRBV27 with TRBJ1-2; possible D gene TRBD1, 6 bases. This CDR3 comprises 14 residues. Germline CDR1 MNHEY, CDR2 SMNVEV (reference sequence). Trimming took 0 bases from V and 7 from J, leaving 12 bases between them. The CDR3 region has the DNA TGTGCCAGCAGTTTATCCTGGGGGGGCCTTGGCTACACCTTC. This translates into CASSLSWGGLGYTF.

J is TRBJ2-7 and V is TRBV19, with a possible D match to TRBD2 (5 bases). Germline CDR1 reads LNHDA; CDR2 reads SQIVND (reference sequence). This CDR3 comprises 14 residues. Trimming removed 1 base from V and 2 bases from J, with 9 bases in between. CDR3 sequence: CASSIGGRAYEQYF. CDR3 in DNA: TGTGCCAGTAGTATAGGTGGGAGAGCCTACGAGCAGTACTTC.

This clone is judged medium-sized (0.01 to 0.1%). This rearrangement joins TRBV6-1 to TRBJ1-1; D is ambiguous. The CDR3 is 14 residues long. The ends were cut back, 3 bases at V and 1 base at J, with 9 bases in the middle. The germline V gene encodes CDR1 MNHNS and CDR2 SASEGT. The CDR3 protein is CASSDLSPNTEAFF. The DNA of the CDR3 is TGTGCCAGCAGTGATCTCTCTCCGAACACTGAAGCTTTCTTT.

The rearrangement uses TRBV28 and TRBJ2-3, with 11 bases lining up with TRBD2. Germline trimming cut 5 bases from V and 4 bases from J; bases unmatched to any gene: 5. CDR1 is MDHEN, CDR2 SYDVKM, per germline. This CDR3 region has 15 residues. The chain's CDR3 is CASSELAGGPDTQYF. The CDR3 nucleotides are TGTGCCAGCAGTGAATTAGCGGGAGGGCCAGATACGCAGTATTTT.